This T cell receptor beta chain was recorded in a study of CD8+CD57+ T cells in acquired aplastic anemia. On the study more broadly: Sorted CD4+ and CD8+ cells gave an average of roughly 3.3 ug of DNA. Study-wide findings and caveats: In common between the patients and the controls were some 29 CD8+ CDR3 sequences.

TCR beta VDJ combinations and CDR3 sequences were profiled from genomic DNA. Each CDR3 protein gets one entry after TCRdb re-called the reads with MiXCR. The sample shows 100,000 to 150,000 distinct CDR3 sequences, about two fifths of them seen only once. CD8+CD57+ cell expansion, shown by flow cytometry, had occurred in the patients selected for sequencing. At the time of blood sampling, patients had not yet received any therapy. This clonotype was counted a few times. Its matching antigen is unknown. This TCR came from a human donor with aplastic anemia. Source material: sorted CD4+, CD8+, or CD8+CD57+ T cells (not recorded which) from PBMCs.

CDR3 DNA sequence: TGCAGCGTAGACGGGACGAATGGGGCCAACGTCCTGACTTTC. This encodes CSVDGTNGANVLTF. V usage is TRBV29-1 and J usage is TRBJ2-6; either TRBD1 or TRBD2 may supply D (5 bases each). Trimming removed 6 bases from V and 3 bases from J, with 12 bases in between. The CDR3 is 14 residues long. The germline CDR1 and CDR2 sequences are SQVTM and ANQGSEA. Based on the CDR3 plus reference TRBV29-1 and TRBJ2-6, the full variable domain is SAVISQKPSRDICQRGTSLTIQCQVDSQVTMMFWYRQQPGQSLTLIATANQGSEATYESGFVIDKFPISRPNLTFSTLTVSNMSPEDSSIYLCSVDGTNGANVLTFGAGSRLTVL.